One sample yielded the 8 T cell receptor beta chains listed below, sequenced in a study of T-cell memory formation after mild COVID-19. TCRdb recomputed calls from the 5' RACE reads with MiXCR, one row per CDR3 protein. This sample has roughly 300,000 distinct CDR3 sequences, with about 17% found just once. Sequenced sample: PBMCs or a T cell subset sorted from them (not recorded which). The receptors stem from a man in his late teens or twenties who had mild COVID-19 (a few samples of this study predate the infection). Cell type and time point are not known.

This clonotype was observed a few times. The gene calls are TRBV19 and TRBJ2-3; tentatively, D is TRBD1 (5 bases). CDR1 and CDR2 (germline): LNHDA, SQIVND (reference sequence). V was clipped by 3 bases and J by 2 bases, with 6 bases between them. The CDR3 contains 13 residues. The chain's CDR3 is CASSMDNTDTQYF. The CDR3 nucleotides are TGTGCCAGTAGTATGGACAACACAGATACGCAGTATTTT.

This chain links TRBV6-2 or TRBV6-3 with TRBJ2-1; perhaps TRBD2 as D (7 bases). CDR3 size: 17 residues. The germline gives CDR1 MNHEY, CDR2 SVGEGT. Trimming left V 5 bases short and J 5 bases short, with 22 bases between. CDR3 nucleotide sequence: TGTGCCAGCAGTCCTGGGATGGGAGGGGGTGAGGACAATGAGCAGTTCTTC. Translating it yields CASSPGMGGGEDNEQFF.

V gene TRBV7-2 combines with J gene TRBJ2-3; 8 bases are a match to TRBD2. Germline trimming cut 4 bases from V and 8 bases from J; bases unmatched to any gene: 11. Germline CDR1 reads SGHTA; CDR2 reads FQGNSA. The CDR3 loop spans 15 amino acids. In DNA form, the CDR3 reads TGTGCCAGCAGCTGGGGCGGGGGGCGGCGTGCTACGCAGTATTTT. This sequence encodes CASSWGGGRRATQYF.

This clonotype has only a few counts. The chain has TRBV3-1 and TRBJ1-5; D unclear. The V gene lost 1 base and the J gene lost 3 bases, with 4 bases spanning the gap. Germline V gene data show CDR1 as LGHDT and CDR2 as YNNKEL (reference sequence). This CDR3 region has 13 residues. CDR3 sequence reads: CASSQVDNQPQHF. As DNA, the CDR3 is TGTGCCAGCAGCCAAGTGGACAATCAGCCCCAGCATTTT.

J is TRBJ2-7 and V is TRBV28; D remains unclear. Per the germline V gene, CDR1 is MDHEN and CDR2 is SYDVKM. The V end was cut by 3 bases, the J end by 1 base, with 7 bases between. This CDR3 spans 13 amino acids. CDR3 protein: CASSLRQSYEQYV. In DNA form, the CDR3 reads TGTGCCAGCAGTTTGAGGCAATCCTACGAGCAGTACGTC.

CDR3 nucleotides: TGTGCCACCAGCGGACGAAATCCTTATAGCAATCAGCCCCAGCATTTT. Its protein is CATSGRNPYSNQPQHF. V is TRBV15 and J is TRBJ1-5; D uncertain. Trimming left V 5 bases short and J 0 bases short, with 14 bases between. Per the germline V gene, CDR1 is LNHNV and CDR2 is YYDKDF (reference sequence). CDR3 length equals 16 residues.

There are many counts of this clonotype. The chain has TRBV3-1 and TRBJ2-2; unclear D gene. The CDR3 totals 13 residues. Germline V gene lookup returns CDR1 LGHDT and CDR2 YNNKEL (reference sequence). The ends were cut back, 2 bases at V and 5 bases at J, with 6 bases in the middle. CDR3 in amino acids: CASSQSVTGELFF. CDR3 coding DNA: TGTGCCAGCAGCCAATCTGTTACCGGGGAGCTGTTTTTT.

Many counts were recorded for this clonotype. This chain uses TRBV20-1 with TRBJ2-3, with TRBD1 identical over 9 bases. There are 13 residues in the CDR3. Germline lookup yields CDR1 DFQATT and CDR2 SNEGSKA (reference sequence). The V and J ends lost 6 bases and 3 bases, in that order; junction bases with no gene match: 4. CDR3 residues: CSATGQGTDTQYF. The CDR3 DNA reads as TGCAGTGCCACGGGACAGGGTACAGATACGCAGTATTTT.